This T cell receptor (beta chain) appears in the sequencing data of a study of blood T cells in healthy people across ages. Per germline, CDR1 SQVTM and CDR2 ANQGSEA. The CDR3 totals 13 residues. The germline V and J ends were trimmed by 6 bases and 8 bases, with 14 bases remaining between them. It was with a sample-barcoded 5' primer and a J-beta primer mix that a second PCR of roughly 6 to 12 cycles was run. Via MiXCR, TCRdb re-called the 5' RACE reads, giving one row per CDR3 protein. Of more than 1.4 million distinct CDR3 sequences listed, approximately 40% are singletons. This clonotype was counted a few times. Russia was home to the donors, healthy Caucasian individuals aged 6 to 90.

The rearrangement links TRBV29-1 to TRBJ1-6, with D uncertain. What was sequenced was blood. This receptor was obtained from a woman aged 18-35 years in good health. The CDR3 DNA is TGCAGCGTAGCCACCGCCAGAGATTCACCCCTCCACTTT. This encodes CSVATARDSPLHF.